Each of the 16 T cell receptor beta chains below was sequenced from the same sample in a study of blood T cell repertoires in COVID-19. This table comes from immunoSEQ multiplex PCR, and its TCRdb copy is limited to in-frame clones, with some not included. This table holds a few hundred thousand clones, about 87% found once. The sequenced sample consisted of peripheral blood. The receptors originated from a woman aged 25 to 45 who had recovered from COVID-19.

In DNA form, the CDR3 reads TGTGCCAGCAGCGGGACTAGCGGGGGCGGTAGCACAGATACGCAGTATTTT. It is translated as CASSGTSGGGSTDTQYF. This chain connects TRBV7-6 to TRBJ2-3; 14 bases map to TRBD2. J lost 0 bases, V lost 5 bases, and 4 bases had no gene match. Germline V CDR1 and CDR2: SGHVS, FNYEAQ. The CDR3 covers 17 residues.

The table lists this clone with a count of one. This CDR3 is CASTSGARYEQYF. The CDR3 DNA reads TGTGCCAGTACTAGCGGGGCTCGCTACGAGCAGTACTTC. The chain is built from TRBV19 and TRBJ2-7; 9 nucleotides match TRBD2. This CDR3 contains 13 residues. Looked up from germline, CDR1 is LNHDA and CDR2 is SQIVND (reference sequence). With V trimmed by 7 bases and J by 3 bases, 4 bases remained unmatched.

This clone was detected a few times. The rearrangement uses TRBV29-1 and TRBJ2-1; maybe TRBD1 (6 bases). Trimming stripped 3 bases from V and 9 bases from J, with 18 bases between. Germline CDR1 and CDR2: SQVTM and ANQGSEA. This CDR3 has 14 amino acids. The CDR3 nucleotides read TGCAGCGTTGATTCAGGGGCCCACTTAGGTGAGCAGTTCTTC. Translation: CSVDSGAHLGEQFF.

This clone appeared a few times. V and J are TRBV19 and TRBJ2-1, with D unclear. The germline V gene encodes CDR1 LNHDA and CDR2 SQIVND (reference sequence). The CDR3 has 11 residues. Trimming stripped 7 bases from V and 5 bases from J, with 6 bases between. CDR3 in DNA: TGTGCCAGTAAGACAAACAATGAGCAGTTCTTC. Translated, it gives CASKTNNEQFF.

The chain combines TRBV7-2 with TRBJ2-5, with 7 bases that match TRBD2. Germline V gene lookup returns CDR1 SGHTA and CDR2 FQGNSA. This CDR3 contains 14 residues. V was clipped by 5 bases and J by 5 bases; unmatched bases: 8. The CDR3 region is CASSHETSTETQYF. In DNA form, the CDR3 reads TGTGCCAGCAGCCATGAGACTAGCACGGAGACCCAGTACTTC.

J is TRBJ2-5 and V is TRBV2; D may be TRBD2 (7 bases). The CDR3 runs 12 residues. Germline CDR1 SNHLY, CDR2 FYNNEI. Trimming pared 11 bases from V and 5 bases from J, leaving 15 bases between. CDR3 sequence: CAGDEGGETQYF. The CDR3 DNA follows: TGTGCCGGAGATGAGGGGGGGGAGACCCAGTACTTC.

This clone was detected many times. This rearrangement joins TRBV6-4 to TRBJ2-1; 9 bases are shared with TRBD2. With V trimmed by 2 bases and J by 6 bases, 5 bases remained unmatched. This CDR3 has 15 amino acids. Germline values: CDR1 MRHNA, CDR2 SNTAGT. For the CDR3, the DNA is TGTGCCAGCAGTGACGGCGGGGGGGGTTTCAATGAGCAGTTCTTC. Encoded protein: CASSDGGGGFNEQFF.

This chain links TRBV24-1 with TRBJ2-2; 7 bases are shared with TRBD1. J was trimmed by 1 base and V by 3 bases; bases with no gene match: 4. The CDR3 length is 16 residues. From germline, CDR1 is KGHDR and CDR2 SFDVKD. The DNA of the CDR3 is TGTGCCACCAGTGATCCCGGGACAGTGAACACCGGGGAGCTGTTTTTT. Amino acids: CATSDPGTVNTGELFF.

The chain recombines TRBV11-2 with TRBJ1-6, with 7 bases aligning to TRBD1. The ends lost 6 bases at V and 7 bases at J; junction bases unmatched: 6. The CDR3 sequence is 14 residues long. The germline V gene encodes CDR1 SGHAT and CDR2 FQNNGV. In nucleotides, the CDR3 is TGTGCCAGCAGTGTTACAGGGGAAAATTCACCCCTCCACTTT. This codes for CASSVTGENSPLHF.

J is TRBJ2-5 and V is TRBV29-1, with TRBD1 as a possible D gene (6 bases). CDR3 size: 12 residues. Germline V CDR1 and CDR2: SQVTM, ANQGSEA. V lost 6 bases and J 4 bases, leaving 12 bases between the germline ends. The CDR3 is CSVWGQSETQYF. The CDR3 nucleotides read TGCAGCGTCTGGGGGCAGTCAGAGACCCAGTACTTC.

The gene calls are TRBV5-4 and TRBJ2-7, with TRBD1 as a possible D gene (6 bases). The CDR3 runs 16 residues. V shed 4 bases and J shed 0 bases, with 17 bases lying between them. Germline V gives CDR1 SGHNT, CDR2 YYREEE (reference sequence). This chain's CDR3 is CASSLRTASSSYEQYF. The CDR3 region has the DNA TGTGCCAGCAGCCTTAGGACAGCCTCCAGCTCCTACGAGCAGTACTTC.

In nucleotides, the CDR3 is TGCAGTGCCCCGGGACTAGCACAGTTCTTC. Protein: CSAPGLAQFF. The rearrangement uses TRBV20-1 and TRBJ2-1; 9 nucleotides agree with TRBD2. V trimming: 6 bases; J trimming: 13 bases; junction bases outside the gene matches: 4. Germline assignment: CDR1 DFQATT and CDR2 SNEGSKA (reference sequence). The CDR3 has 10 amino acids.

The gene calls are TRBV18 and TRBJ2-3, with TRBD1 matching 8 bases. Germline CDR1 is KGHSH and CDR2 is LQKENI. This CDR3 spans 19 amino acids. After removal of 0 bases from V and 2 bases from J, the junction contained 13 bases not matched to a gene. Here the CDR3 reads CASSPPTTGTGRNTDTQYF. The CDR3 region has the DNA TGTGCCAGCTCACCACCGACTACCGGGACAGGCAGGAACACAGATACGCAGTATTTT. Based on the CDR3 plus reference TRBV18 and TRBJ2-3, the full variable domain is NAGVMQNPRHLVRRRGQEARLRCSPMKGHSHVYWYRQLPEEGLKFMVYLQKENIIDESGMPKERFSAEFPKEGPSILRIQQVVRGDSAAYFCASSPPTTGTGRNTDTQYFGPGTRLTVL.

The CDR3 sequence is CASSSPGGVDYYGYTF. CDR3 coding DNA: TGTGCCAGCAGTTCCCCCGGGGGAGTTGATTACTATGGCTACACCTTC. The chain couples TRBV28 to TRBJ1-2; TRBD1 might be the D (5 bases). The CDR3 spans 16 residues. Per germline, CDR1 MDHEN and CDR2 SYDVKM. Trimming removed 4 bases from V and 3 bases from J, with 18 bases in between.

A few counts support this clone. J is TRBJ1-1 and V is TRBV7-3; D gene ambiguous. The CDR3 is 15 amino acids. V was trimmed by 2 bases and J by 2 bases, leaving 12 bases between them. Germline V gives CDR1 SGHTA, CDR2 FQGTGA. In nucleotides, the CDR3 is TGTGCCAGCAGCTTATCGGTGGTGACAAACACTGAAGCTTTCTTT. It specifies CASSLSVVTNTEAFF.

The rearrangement joins TRBV7-2 to TRBJ1-4; D remains unclear. V was pared by 5 bases and J by 8 bases, with 12 bases between. CDR1 SGHTA and CDR2 FQGNSA come from the germline V gene. This CDR3 contains 13 residues. The CDR3 coding sequence is TGTGCCAGCAGCGCATCGTTCGGGGAAAAACTGTTTTTT. It encodes CASSASFGEKLFF.